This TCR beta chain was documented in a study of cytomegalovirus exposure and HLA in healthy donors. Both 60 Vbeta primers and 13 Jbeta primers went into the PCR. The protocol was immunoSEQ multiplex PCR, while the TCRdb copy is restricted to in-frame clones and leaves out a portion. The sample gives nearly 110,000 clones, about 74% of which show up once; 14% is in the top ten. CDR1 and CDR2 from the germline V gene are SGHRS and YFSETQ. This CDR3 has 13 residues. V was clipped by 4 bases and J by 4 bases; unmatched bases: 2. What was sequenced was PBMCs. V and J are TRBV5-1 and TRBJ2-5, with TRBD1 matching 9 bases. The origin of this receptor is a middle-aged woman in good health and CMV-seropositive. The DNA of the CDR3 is TGCGCCAGCAGCCAGGGACAGGGAGAGACCCAGTACTTC. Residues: CASSQGQGETQYF.